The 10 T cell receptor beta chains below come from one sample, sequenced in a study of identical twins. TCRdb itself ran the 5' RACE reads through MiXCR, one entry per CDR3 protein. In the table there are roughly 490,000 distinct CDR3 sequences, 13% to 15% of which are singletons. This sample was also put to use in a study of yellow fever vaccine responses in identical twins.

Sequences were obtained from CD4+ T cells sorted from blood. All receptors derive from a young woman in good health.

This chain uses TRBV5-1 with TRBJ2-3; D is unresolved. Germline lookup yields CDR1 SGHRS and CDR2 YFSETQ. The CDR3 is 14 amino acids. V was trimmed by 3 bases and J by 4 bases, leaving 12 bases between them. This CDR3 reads CASSSRSGSDTQYF. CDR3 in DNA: TGCGCCAGCAGCTCGCGATCCGGCTCAGATACGCAGTATTTT.

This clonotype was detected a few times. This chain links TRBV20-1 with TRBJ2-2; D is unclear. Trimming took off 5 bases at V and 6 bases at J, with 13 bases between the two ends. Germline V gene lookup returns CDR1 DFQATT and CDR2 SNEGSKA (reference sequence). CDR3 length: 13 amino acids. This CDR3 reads CSAAMGSAGELFF. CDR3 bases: TGCAGTGCTGCCATGGGCTCGGCCGGGGAGCTGTTTTTT.

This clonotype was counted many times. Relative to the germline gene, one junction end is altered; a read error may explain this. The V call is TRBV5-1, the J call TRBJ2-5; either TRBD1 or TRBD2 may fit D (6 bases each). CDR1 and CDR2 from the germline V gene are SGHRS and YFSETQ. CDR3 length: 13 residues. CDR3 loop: CASSLGGQETQYF. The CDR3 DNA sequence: TGTGCCAGCAGCTTAGGGGGGCAAGAGACCCAGTACTTC.

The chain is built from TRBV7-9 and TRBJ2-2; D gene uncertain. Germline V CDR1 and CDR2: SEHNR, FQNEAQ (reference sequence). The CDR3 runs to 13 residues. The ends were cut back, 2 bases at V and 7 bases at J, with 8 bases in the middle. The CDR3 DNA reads TGTGCCAGCAGCTTAATTGGGATCGGGGAGCTGTTTTTT. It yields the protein CASSLIGIGELFF.

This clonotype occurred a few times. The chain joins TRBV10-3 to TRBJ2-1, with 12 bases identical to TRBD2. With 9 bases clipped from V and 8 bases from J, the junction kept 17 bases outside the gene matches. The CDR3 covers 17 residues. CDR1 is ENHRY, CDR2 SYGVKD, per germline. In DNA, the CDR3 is TGTGCCATTAAACCCACATGGAAGACTAGCGGGAGTGATGAGCAGTTCTTC. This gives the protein CAIKPTWKTSGSDEQFF.

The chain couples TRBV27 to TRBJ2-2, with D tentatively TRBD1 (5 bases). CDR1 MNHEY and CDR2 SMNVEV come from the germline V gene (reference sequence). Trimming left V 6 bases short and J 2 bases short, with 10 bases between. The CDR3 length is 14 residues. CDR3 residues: CASRWGVNTGELFF. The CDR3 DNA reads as TGTGCCAGCAGATGGGGCGTAAACACCGGGGAGCTGTTTTTT.

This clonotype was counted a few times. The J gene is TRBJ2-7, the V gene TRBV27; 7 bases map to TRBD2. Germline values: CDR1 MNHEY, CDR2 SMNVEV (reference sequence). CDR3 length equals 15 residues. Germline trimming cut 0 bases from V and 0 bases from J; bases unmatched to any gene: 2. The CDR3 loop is CASSLSRGSSYEQYF. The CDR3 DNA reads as TGTGCCAGCAGTTTATCACGCGGGAGCTCCTACGAGCAGTACTTC.

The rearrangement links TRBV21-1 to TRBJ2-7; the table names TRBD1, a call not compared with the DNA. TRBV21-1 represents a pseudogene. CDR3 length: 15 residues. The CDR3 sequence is CASSEPGIPCYEQYF. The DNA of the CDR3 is TGTGCCAGCAGTGAGCCGGGTATTCCTTGCTACGAGCAGTACTTC.

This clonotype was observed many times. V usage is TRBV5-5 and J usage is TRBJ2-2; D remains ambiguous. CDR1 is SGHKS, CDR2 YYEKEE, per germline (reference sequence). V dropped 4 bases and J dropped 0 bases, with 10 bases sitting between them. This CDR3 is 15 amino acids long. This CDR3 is CASSRQVANTGELFF. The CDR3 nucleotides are TGTGCCAGCAGCAGGCAGGTGGCGAACACCGGGGAGCTGTTTTTT.

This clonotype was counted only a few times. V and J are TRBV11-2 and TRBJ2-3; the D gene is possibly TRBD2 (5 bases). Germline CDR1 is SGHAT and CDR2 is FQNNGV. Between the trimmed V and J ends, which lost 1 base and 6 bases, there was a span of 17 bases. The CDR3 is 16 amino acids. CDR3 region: CASSLAGSHGGDTQYF. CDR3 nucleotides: TGTGCCAGCAGCTTAGCGGGCAGCCATGGCGGGGATACGCAGTATTTT.